This T cell receptor beta chain is drawn from a study of CD8 T cells in Susac syndrome (dated by TCRdb to the late 2010s). Context from the whole study: The study used repertoire sequencing to test whether antigen drove CD8+ T cell activation and differentiation in Susac syndrome. The clonality of the CD8+ T cell repertoire was compared across more than 9 healthy donors, about 14 Susac syndrome patients and 15 multiple sclerosis patients.

About this clonotype: Its antigen is currently not known. No base quality values were provided; no much bigger clone lies one nucleotide off.

CDR1 and CDR2, per the germline V gene (reference sequence), are SEHNR and FQNEAQ. A distance of 9 bases separates the germline ends of V and J, which lose 0 bases and 10 bases respectively. Measured from the cysteine to the phenylalanine, the CDR3 is 13 residues long. CDR3 DNA only is kept here, 39 bases in frame from base 1. High-throughput TCR beta sequencing profiled peripheral blood CD8+ and CD4+ T cells from healthy donors, Susac syndrome patients and multiple sclerosis patients. The multiple sclerosis controls were treatment-naive patients who had stable or active relapsing-remitting disease and met the revised McDonald criteria. Bulk CD8+ and CD4+ T cells were purified magnetically by negative isolation, whereas CD8+ TEMRA cells were enriched by FACS. Blood was drawn into EDTA tubes, processed within 24 hours, and PBMCs were isolated by density gradient centrifugation. PBMCs destined for TCR sequencing were cryopreserved in liquid nitrogen and later thawed in a 37 °C water bath. The sorted or isolated CD4+, CD8+ and CD8+ TEMRA cells reached a purity of at least 90%.

RNA was extracted using the RNeasy kit, and roughly 0.5 to 1 ug of the RNA was reverse transcribed with random hexamers. The immunoSEQ multiplex PCR assay, which covers 54 Vbeta and 13 Jbeta segments, was used to amplify TCR beta CDR3 regions. Bias from PCR amplification was corrected by using a synthetic template baseline for primer optimization and for computational correction. The paper's data handling went like this. Reads were annotated to V, D and J genes per IMGT and analyzed with immunoSEQ Analyzer, keeping only productive sequences. Clonality was computed as one minus Shannon entropy normalized by log2 of the number of productive unique sequences. For each patient and control, public and private clones were evaluated among the 100 most prevalent clones. Clones were defined as Susac-specific when absent from the healthy and MS cohorts, from fewer than 1,200 published viral clones and from other ImmuneACCESS disease sequences. The raw public data were reprocessed by TCRdb itself: fastp quality trimming at Q25, MiXCR clonotype calling, in-frame beta chains only. Identical CDR3 proteins give one entry, which carries the most common genes and DNA. It is TCRdb's table, rather than the study itself, that gives the V and J calls and clone size. Present in this sample are 150,000 to 180,000 distinct CDR3 sequences, about 95% of which were seen just once. Over 0.12% of the sample is taken by the ten largest.

The paper's findings and limits, for the study overall: The TCR sequencing and HLA analysis was acknowledged to have included a relatively small number of individuals.

This clonotype was sampled from a human donor with multiple sclerosis. Input material: CD8+ T cells from PBMCs. The chain couples TRBV7-9 to TRBJ1-4, with the D segment identity uncertain. The CDR3 region: CASSLAAEGKLFF. The nucleotides are TGTGCCAGCAGCTTAGCGGCAGAGGGAAAACTGTTTTTT.